Listed here are 20 T cell receptor beta chains from one sample, sequenced in a study of blood T cells in healthy people across ages. The use of a sample-barcoded 5' primer and a J-beta primer mix characterized a second PCR of roughly 7 to 11 cycles. Via MiXCR, TCRdb re-called the 5' RACE reads, giving one row per CDR3 protein. The data show hundreds of thousands of distinct CDR3 sequences, with 35% to 40% seen just once and over 10% held by the top ten. Material for sequencing was blood. Receptors originate from a man aged 18 to 29 in good health.

CDR3 DNA sequence: TGTGCCATCAGTCTAAATCAGGATGGCTACACCTTC. Residues: CAISLNQDGYTF. The chain uses TRBV10-3 and TRBJ1-2; unclear D gene. The CDR3 length is 12 residues. Germline lookup yields CDR1 ENHRY and CDR2 SYGVKD. Trimming shortened V by 5 bases and J by 6 bases, and 10 bases separated the two germline ends.

This rearrangement joins TRBV7-2 to TRBJ1-6; D possibly corresponds to TRBD1 (6 bases). Trimming shortened V by 2 bases and J by 5 bases, and 10 bases separated the two germline ends. Germline CDR1 is SGHTA and CDR2 is FQGNSA. This CDR3 is 15 amino acids long. This chain's CDR3 is CASSLQGNDNSPLHF. DNA of the CDR3: TGTGCCAGCAGCTTACAGGGGAACGATAATTCACCCCTCCACTTT.

The chain combines TRBV27 with TRBJ2-7; possibly TRBD1 or TRBD2 for D (5 bases each). The CDR3 length is 15 residues. Per the germline V gene, CDR1 is MNHEY and CDR2 is SMNVEV (reference sequence). Trimming shortened V by 6 bases and J by 3 bases, and 18 bases separated the two germline ends. The CDR3 DNA follows: TGTGCCAGCAGGCGCCGGGACGCAAACTACTACGAGCAGTACTTC. Encoded protein: CASRRRDANYYEQYF.

The chain recombines TRBV7-9 with TRBJ1-6; D is uncertain. V was shortened by 4 bases and J by 9 bases, with 13 bases between the two germline ends. The CDR3 is 14 amino acids. CDR1 and CDR2 (germline): SEHNR, FQNEAQ (reference sequence). The DNA for the CDR3 is TGTGCCAGCAGCTCCGCCGGTTACGGTTCACCCCTCCACTTT. Translating gives CASSSAGYGSPLHF. Using reference TRBV7-9 and TRBJ1-6 for the parts outside the CDR3, the full variable domain is DTGVSQNPRHKITKRGQNVTFRCDPISEHNRLYWYRQTLGQGPEFLTYFQNEAQLEKSRLLSDRFSAERPKGSFSTLEIQRTEQGDSAMYLCASSSAGYGSPLHFGNGTRLTVT.

The chain has TRBV6-1 and TRBJ2-1; tentatively, D is TRBD1 or TRBD2 (5 bases each). Deletions cut 6 bases from V and 8 bases from J, with 23 bases between. The CDR3 length is 16 residues. CDR1 and CDR2 from the germline V gene are MNHNS and SASEGT. The CDR3 sequence: CASRGPLGEIGYEQFF. Written as DNA, the CDR3 is TGTGCCAGCAGGGGACCCCTCGGGGAAATCGGTTATGAGCAGTTCTTC.

The chain joins TRBV7-2 to TRBJ1-6; D gene uncertain. CDR3 length equals 16 residues. Trimming shortened V by 5 bases and J by 4 bases, and 15 bases separated the two germline ends. Looked up from germline, CDR1 is SGHTA and CDR2 is FQGNSA. CDR3 in amino acids: CASSPEGRTYNSPLHF. The CDR3 DNA follows: TGTGCCAGCAGCCCAGAAGGCAGAACATATAATTCACCCCTCCACTTT.

This clonotype was recorded a few times. J is TRBJ2-1 and V is TRBV5-5; 9 bases match TRBD2. The V gene end was trimmed by 3 bases and the J gene end by 4 bases; junction bases not matched to a gene: 8. The germline CDR1 and CDR2 sequences are SGHKS and YYEKEE (reference sequence). The CDR3 is made up of 16 amino acids. The chain's CDR3 is CASSWGSGGPYNEQFF. The CDR3 DNA follows: TGTGCCAGCAGCTGGGGGAGCGGGGGGCCTTACAATGAGCAGTTCTTC. The variable domain in full, completed from reference TRBV5-5 and TRBJ2-1, reads DAGVTQSPTHLIKTRGQQVTLRCSPISGHKSVSWYQQVLGQGPQFIFQYYEKEERGRGNFPDRFSARQFPNYSSELNVNALLLGDSALYLCASSWGSGGPYNEQFFGPGTRLTVL.

This clonotype was found a few times. The rearrangement links TRBV6-2 or TRBV6-3 to TRBJ1-1; maybe TRBD1 (6 bases). Trimming cost V 7 bases and J 1 base, with 16 bases left between them. Looked up from germline, CDR1 is MNHEY and CDR2 is SVGEGT. CDR3 length: 15 residues. The CDR3 region has the DNA TGTGCCAGCAATTCACTCGTGGGGGCGAACACTGAAGCTTTCTTT. Amino acid sequence: CASNSLVGANTEAFF.

This chain connects TRBV6-4 to TRBJ2-5, with D perhaps TRBD2 (5 bases). Germline values: CDR1 MRHNA, CDR2 SNTAGT. Trimming shortened V by 7 bases and J by 11 bases, and 23 bases separated the two germline ends. The CDR3 loop spans 14 amino acids. For the CDR3, the DNA is TGTGCCAGCACCCGAGAGGCTGGAGGTAATGAGCAGTACTTC. Protein product: CASTREAGGNEQYF.

In this sample, this clonotype turned up a few times. The chain couples TRBV6-5 to TRBJ2-3; no reliable D call. The CDR3 contains 13 residues. V was pared by 2 bases and J by 2 bases, with 5 bases between. Per the germline V gene, CDR1 is MNHEY and CDR2 is SVGAGI. CDR3 DNA: TGTGCCAGCAGTTACGCCACCACAGATACGCAGTATTTT. It translates to CASSYATTDTQYF.

V usage is TRBV4-2 and J usage is TRBJ2-1; no clear D. Trimming removed 0 bases at V and 3 bases at J, with 9 bases between. Germline V gives CDR1 LGHNA, CDR2 YNFKEQ. The CDR3 length is 15 residues. Here the CDR3 reads CASSQDLQVYNEQFF. Here the CDR3 DNA reads TGTGCCAGCAGCCAAGATCTACAAGTCTACAATGAGCAGTTCTTC.

The chain uses TRBV9 and TRBJ2-1; D perhaps matches TRBD1 (6 bases). The CDR3 is made up of 14 amino acids. Trimming shortened V by 0 bases and J by 9 bases, and 13 bases separated the two germline ends. Germline loops: CDR1 SGDLS, CDR2 YYNGEE. The CDR3 bases are TGTGCCAGCAGCGTAGCTCCTACAGGGAGTGAGCAGTTCTTC. Protein product: CASSVAPTGSEQFF.

The chain is built from TRBV11-3 and TRBJ2-3; TRBD2 is a possible D gene (6 bases). V dropped 3 bases and J dropped 6 bases, with 10 bases sitting between them. This CDR3 region has 13 residues. Germline loops: CDR1 SGHNT, CDR2 YENEEA. CDR3 DNA sequence: TGTGCCAGCAGCTTGGCGACTAGGGATACGCAGTATTTT. Protein sequence: CASSLATRDTQYF. The entire variable domain, with the rest obtained from reference TRBV11-3 and TRBJ2-3, is as follows: EAGVVQSPRYKIIEKKQPVAFWCNPISGHNTLYWYLQNLGQGPELLIRYENEEAVDDSQLPKDRFSAERLKGVDSTLKIQPAELGDSAVYLCASSLATRDTQYFGPGTRLTVL.

This clonotype has more than one count but fewer than ten. The chain employs TRBV5-6 and TRBJ2-1; TRBD1 aligns across 7 bases. The CDR3 contains 16 residues. V was pared by 4 bases and J by 0 bases, with 7 bases of the junction left unmatched. Germline V gene lookup returns CDR1 SGHDT and CDR2 YYEEEE. CDR3 nucleotides: TGTGCCAGCAGCGATACAGGGGCCAGCTCCTACAATGAGCAGTTCTTC. Residues: CASSDTGASSYNEQFF.

The chain combines TRBV7-6 with TRBJ2-3; 10 bases are shared with TRBD2. Germline assignment: CDR1 SGHVS and CDR2 FNYEAQ. This CDR3 has 14 residues. V shed 1 base and J 14 bases; nucleotides not matched to a gene: 9. CDR3 sequence (DNA): TGTGCCAGCAGCTTAGTGGCTAGCGGGGGCCCCCGGTATTTT. Its protein product is CASSLVASGGPRYF.

The chain employs TRBV5-1 and TRBJ2-3; 12 nucleotides line up with TRBD2. Trimming cost V 0 bases and J 5 bases; bases outside gene matches: 7. Germline CDR1 and CDR2: SGHRS and YFSETQ. The CDR3 has 17 amino acids. In nucleotides, the CDR3 is TGCGCCAGCAGCTTGGGTCTAGCGGGGGGGCCCGGAGATACGCAGTATTTT. Translating gives CASSLGLAGGPGDTQYF.

There are a few counts of this clonotype. J is TRBJ1-6 and V is TRBV7-9, with unresolved D. Trimming pared 5 bases from V and 0 bases from J, leaving 11 bases between. There are 16 residues in the CDR3. The V gene's germline CDR1 is SEHNR and CDR2 FQNEAQ (reference sequence). This chain's CDR3 is CASSATSNSYNSPLHF. The CDR3 DNA reads TGTGCCAGCAGCGCAACCTCTAACTCCTATAATTCACCCCTCCACTTT. The whole variable domain, remainder taken from reference TRBV7-9 and TRBJ1-6, is DTGVSQNPRHKITKRGQNVTFRCDPISEHNRLYWYRQTLGQGPEFLTYFQNEAQLEKSRLLSDRFSAERPKGSFSTLEIQRTEQGDSAMYLCASSATSNSYNSPLHFGNGTRLTVT.

This clonotype was observed a few times. The V gene is TRBV20-1, the J gene TRBJ1-1, with TRBD1 matching over 7 bases. The CDR3 sequence is 13 residues long. Germline values: CDR1 DFQATT, CDR2 SNEGSKA (reference sequence). Trimming removed 6 bases from V and 1 base from J; junction bases left unmatched: 5. The CDR3 bases are TGCAGTGCCCGGGGACAGACGAACACTGAAGCTTTCTTT. Encoded protein: CSARGQTNTEAFF.

This clonotype was found a few times. This chain uses TRBV4-3 with TRBJ2-3; unclear D gene. V lost 0 bases, J lost 6 bases, and 13 bases lay in between. This CDR3 has 15 amino acids. The germline gives CDR1 LGHNA, CDR2 YSLEER. The CDR3: CASSQDPEAADTQYF. In DNA form, the CDR3 reads TGCGCCAGCAGCCAAGATCCGGAAGCTGCGGATACGCAGTATTTT.

Of note for this clonotype: At one of its ends the junction is not consistent with the germline gene, which may arise from a read error. J is TRBJ1-2 and V is TRBV4-3; the D gene is possibly TRBD1 (5 bases). This CDR3 spans 16 amino acids. CDR1 and CDR2 from the germline V gene are LGHNA and YSLEER. The CDR3 sequence: CASGQDPLTAVYGYTF. In DNA form, the CDR3 reads TGCGCCAGCGGCCAAGATCCCCTGACAGCAGTCTATGGCTACACCTTC.